This note documents a single T cell receptor beta chain sequence. The antigen is unknown. This sequence may be a read error, since a much larger clone differs from it by one base. Breast cancer patients provided tissue from their axillary draining lymph nodes. These data originate in a study of breast tumors, draining lymph nodes, adjacent tissues. Germline values: CDR1 SEHNR, CDR2 FQNEAQ (reference sequence). The CDR3 is 15 amino acids. MiXCR, applied by TCRdb to the multiplex PCR reads, yields one record per CDR3 protein. Among about 180,000 distinct CDR3 sequences listed, approximately 33% were seen once. General observations from the study: Tumor T cell lymph node origin was a supported hypothesis, not proven. Tumor repertoires ranked between lymph nodes and nontumor tissue in diversity, with V and J gene preferences. Tumor and nontumor repertoires were significantly more similar in luminal-like than in basal-like breast cancer. Findings are consistent with lymph node origin and intratumoral expansion of most tumor T cells.

This chain links TRBV7-9 with TRBJ2-1; 8 bases are shared with TRBD1. The clonotype originates from a female donor with breast cancer. Some clones in this sample may be carry-over from other donors' samples. Material: axillary lymph node tissue. The CDR3 sequence: CASSSDRGPYNEQLF. CDR3 bases: TGTGCCAGCAGCTCCGACAGGGGACCCTACAATGAGCAGCTCTTC.